This T cell receptor beta chain was retrieved from a study of cytomegalovirus exposure and HLA in healthy donors. General study findings and limits: A later analysis by the authors found several of the most significant clusters apparently linked to common viral pathogens.

The V gene's germline CDR1 is SGHVS and CDR2 FQNEAQ. With V trimmed by 3 bases and J by 2 bases, 7 bases remained unmatched. The CDR3 has 16 residues. As regards this clone: Antigen: not known.

The primer mix had 60 Vbeta and 13 Jbeta primers. Clones were sequenced by immunoSEQ multiplex PCR, and TCRdb holds only the in-frame ones, with some missing. The repertoire consists of approximately 200,000 clones, with 60% to 85% occurring once and the leading ten covering about 1.4%. The rearrangement joins TRBV7-8 to TRBJ2-5, with 9 positions matching TRBD2. This TCR was sampled from a girl between 5 and 17 years old in good health and CMV-seropositive. Sequencing was done on a sample of PBMCs. CDR3 loop: CASSLLVAGVQETQYF. For the CDR3, the DNA is TGTGCCAGCAGCTTGTTGGTAGCGGGGGTTCAAGAGACCCAGTACTTC.